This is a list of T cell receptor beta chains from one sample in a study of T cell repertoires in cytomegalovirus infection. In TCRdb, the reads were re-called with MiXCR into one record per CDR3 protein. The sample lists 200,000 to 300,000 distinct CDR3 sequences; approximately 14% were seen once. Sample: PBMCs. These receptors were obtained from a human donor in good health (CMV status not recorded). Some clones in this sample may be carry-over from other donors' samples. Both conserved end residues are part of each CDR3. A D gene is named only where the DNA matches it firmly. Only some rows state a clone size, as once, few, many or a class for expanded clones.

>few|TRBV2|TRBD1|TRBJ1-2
CASSRDRDGYTF
TGTGCCAGCAGCCGGGACAGAGATGGCTACACCTTC
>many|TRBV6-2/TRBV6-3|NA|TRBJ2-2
CASSYSTQRELFF
TGTGCCAGCAGTTACTCGACTCAACGGGAGCTGTTTTTT
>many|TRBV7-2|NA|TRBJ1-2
CASSPLPKWDGYTF
TGTGCCAGCAGCCCTTTGCCCAAGTGGGATGGCTACACCTTC
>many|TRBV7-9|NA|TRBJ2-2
CASSLGPMPNTGELFF
TGTGCCAGCAGCTTAGGCCCGATGCCTAACACCGGGGAGCTGTTTTTT
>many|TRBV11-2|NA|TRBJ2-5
CASSLDGGNPPETQYF
TGTGCCAGCAGCTTAGATGGGGGGAACCCCCCGGAGACCCAGTACTTC
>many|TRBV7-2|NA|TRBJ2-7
CASSPGPVVGYEQYF
TGTGCCAGCAGCCCCGGTCCGGTAGTTGGCTACGAGCAGTACTTC
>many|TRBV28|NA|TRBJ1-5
CATGPPLSNQPQHF
TGTGCCACGGGACCGCCTTTGAGCAATCAGCCCCAGCATTTT
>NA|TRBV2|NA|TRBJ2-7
CASSDQDNSDEQYF
TGTGCCAGCAGTGATCAGGATAATAGCGACGAGCAGTACTTC
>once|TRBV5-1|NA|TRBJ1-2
CASSLAPSNYGYTF
TGCGCCAGCAGCTTGGCGCCGAGCAACTATGGCTACACCTTC
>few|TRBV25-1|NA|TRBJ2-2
CASSGSGVRELFF
TGTGCCAGCAGTGGTTCAGGGGTAAGGGAGCTGTTTTTT
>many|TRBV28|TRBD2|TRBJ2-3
CASSYLLAVATDTQYF
TGTGCCAGCAGTTACCTCCTAGCGGTTGCCACAGATACGCAGTATTTT
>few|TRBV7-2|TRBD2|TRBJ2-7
CASSPQREVYEQYF
TGTGCCAGCAGCCCCCAGCGGGAGGTTTACGAGCAGTACTTC
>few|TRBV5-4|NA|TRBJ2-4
CASSLAPGTAADIQYF
TGTGCCAGCAGCTTGGCCCCCGGGACCGCGGCGGACATTCAGTACTTC
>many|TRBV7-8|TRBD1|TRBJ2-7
CASSVDRVGEQYF
TGTGCCAGCAGCGTTGACAGGGTAGGGGAGCAGTACTTC
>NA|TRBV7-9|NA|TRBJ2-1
CASSKLLPGAYNEQFF
TGTGCCAGCAGCAAACTCCTCCCCGGGGCCTACAATGAGCAGTTCTTC
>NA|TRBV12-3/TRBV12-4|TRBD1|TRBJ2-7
CASSGQGWDEQYF
TGTGCCAGCAGCGGACAGGGTTGGGACGAGCAGTACTTC
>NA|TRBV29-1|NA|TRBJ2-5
CSAASSGQETQYF
TGCAGCGCCGCCTCGTCCGGCCAAGAGACCCAGTACTTC
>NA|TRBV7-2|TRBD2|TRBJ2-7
CASSLSGASYEQYF
TGTGCCAGCAGCTTAAGCGGGGCCTCCTACGAGCAGTACTTC
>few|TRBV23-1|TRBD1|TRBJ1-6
CASSRAKWDRRCASPLHF
TGCGCCAGCAGCCGGGCGAAATGGGACAGGAGATGTGCTTCACCCCTCCACTTT
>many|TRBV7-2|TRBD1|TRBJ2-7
CASSPTGTGLYEQYF
TGTGCCAGCAGCCCCACCGGGACAGGCCTCTACGAGCAGTACTTC